The present T cell receptor (beta chain) was sequenced within a study of shared clonotypes between healthy human individuals. The naive CD8 population came from CD45RO-negative cells selected for CCR7, without terminally differentiated effector memory CD45RA+ cells. TCRdb keeps only in-frame clones here, not all; method: immunoSEQ multiplex PCR. This sample has roughly 590,000 clones; around 95% occur once, and the top ten carry 0.1% to 0.11%. Sequencing was done on a sample of naive CD8+ T cells sorted from blood. This receptor was taken from a woman aged 25-40 years in good health.

The CDR3 DNA is TGTGCCAGCAGCCAGGGACTAGCGGGAGGGGAGCTGTTTTTT. Translated: CASSQGLAGGELFF. The chain couples TRBV4-2 to TRBJ2-2, with 13 bases matching TRBD2. Germline V gene lookup returns CDR1 LGHNA and CDR2 YNFKEQ. This CDR3 has 14 residues. The V gene end was trimmed by 3 bases and the J gene end by 8 bases; junction bases not matched to a gene: 0.